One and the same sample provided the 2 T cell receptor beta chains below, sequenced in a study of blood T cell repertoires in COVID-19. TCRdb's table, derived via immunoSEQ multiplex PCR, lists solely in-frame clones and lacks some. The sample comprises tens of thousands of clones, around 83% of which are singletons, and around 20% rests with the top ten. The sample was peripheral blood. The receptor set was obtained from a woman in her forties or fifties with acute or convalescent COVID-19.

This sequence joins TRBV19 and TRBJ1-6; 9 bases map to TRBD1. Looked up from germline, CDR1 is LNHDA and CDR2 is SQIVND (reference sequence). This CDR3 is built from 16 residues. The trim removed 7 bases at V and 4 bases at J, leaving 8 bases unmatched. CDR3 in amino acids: CASNGRDRAYNSPLHF. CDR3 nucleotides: TGTGCCAGTAATGGTCGGGACAGGGCTTATAATTCACCCCTCCACTTT.

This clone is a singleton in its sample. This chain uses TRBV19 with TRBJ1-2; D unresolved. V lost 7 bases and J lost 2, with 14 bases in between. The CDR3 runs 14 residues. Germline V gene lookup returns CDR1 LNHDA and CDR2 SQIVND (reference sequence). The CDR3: CASKVAARNYGYTF. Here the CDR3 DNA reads TGTGCCAGTAAGGTGGCCGCGAGGAACTATGGCTACACCTTC.